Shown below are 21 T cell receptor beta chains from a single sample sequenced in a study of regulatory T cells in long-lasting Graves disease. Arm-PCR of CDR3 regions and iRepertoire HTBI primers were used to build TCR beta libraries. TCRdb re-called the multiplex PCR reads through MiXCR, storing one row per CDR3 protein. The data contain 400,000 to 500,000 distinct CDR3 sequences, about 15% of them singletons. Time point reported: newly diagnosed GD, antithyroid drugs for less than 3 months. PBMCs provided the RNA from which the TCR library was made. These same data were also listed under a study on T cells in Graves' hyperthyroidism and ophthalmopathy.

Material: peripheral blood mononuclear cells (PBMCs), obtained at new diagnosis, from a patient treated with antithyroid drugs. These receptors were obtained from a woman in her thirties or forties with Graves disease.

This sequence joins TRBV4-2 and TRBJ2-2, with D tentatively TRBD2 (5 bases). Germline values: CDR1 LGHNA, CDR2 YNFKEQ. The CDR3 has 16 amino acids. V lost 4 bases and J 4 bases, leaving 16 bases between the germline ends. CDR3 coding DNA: TGTGCCAGCAGCCCCCTCGTGATGGGGAGCACCGGGGAGCTGTTTTTT. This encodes CASSPLVMGSTGELFF.

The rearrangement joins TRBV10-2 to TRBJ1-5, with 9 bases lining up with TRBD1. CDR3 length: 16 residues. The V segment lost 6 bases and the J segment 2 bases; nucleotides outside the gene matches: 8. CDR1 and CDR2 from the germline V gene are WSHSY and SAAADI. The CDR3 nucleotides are TGCGCCAGCAGCGATATACAGGGGGCGGGCAATCAGCCCCAGCATTTT. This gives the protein CASSDIQGAGNQPQHF.

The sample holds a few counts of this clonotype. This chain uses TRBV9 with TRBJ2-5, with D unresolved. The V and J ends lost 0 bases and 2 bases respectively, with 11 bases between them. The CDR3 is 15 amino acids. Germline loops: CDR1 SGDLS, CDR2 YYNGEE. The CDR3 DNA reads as TGTGCCAGCAGCGTAGGCCTGGGTTTACAAGAGACCCAGTACTTC. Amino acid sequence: CASSVGLGLQETQYF.

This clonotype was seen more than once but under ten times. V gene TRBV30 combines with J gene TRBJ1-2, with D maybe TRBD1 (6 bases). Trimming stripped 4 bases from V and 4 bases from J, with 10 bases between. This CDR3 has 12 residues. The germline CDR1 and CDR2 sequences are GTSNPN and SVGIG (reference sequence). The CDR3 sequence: CAWNQGIYGYTF. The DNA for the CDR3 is TGTGCCTGGAATCAGGGGATCTATGGCTACACCTTC.

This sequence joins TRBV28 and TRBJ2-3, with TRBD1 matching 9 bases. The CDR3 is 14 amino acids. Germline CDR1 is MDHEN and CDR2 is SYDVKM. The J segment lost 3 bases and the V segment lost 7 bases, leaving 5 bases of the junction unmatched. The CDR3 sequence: CASTLGQGTDTQYF. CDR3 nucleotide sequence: TGTGCCAGCACGCTGGGACAGGGTACAGATACGCAGTATTTT.

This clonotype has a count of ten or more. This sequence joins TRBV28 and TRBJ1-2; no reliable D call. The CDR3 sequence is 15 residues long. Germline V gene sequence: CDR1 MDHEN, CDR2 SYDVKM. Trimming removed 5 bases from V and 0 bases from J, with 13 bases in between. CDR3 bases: TGTGCCAGCAGTCCCCATCGGGAGACTAACTATGGCTACACCTTC. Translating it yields CASSPHRETNYGYTF.

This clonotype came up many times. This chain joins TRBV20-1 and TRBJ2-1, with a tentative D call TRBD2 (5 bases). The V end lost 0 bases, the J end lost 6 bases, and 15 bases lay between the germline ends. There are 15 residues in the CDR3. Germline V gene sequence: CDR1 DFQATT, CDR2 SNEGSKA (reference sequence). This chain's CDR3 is CSARDLMLAGNEQFF. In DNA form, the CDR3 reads TGCAGTGCTAGAGATCTTATGCTAGCAGGCAATGAGCAGTTCTTC.

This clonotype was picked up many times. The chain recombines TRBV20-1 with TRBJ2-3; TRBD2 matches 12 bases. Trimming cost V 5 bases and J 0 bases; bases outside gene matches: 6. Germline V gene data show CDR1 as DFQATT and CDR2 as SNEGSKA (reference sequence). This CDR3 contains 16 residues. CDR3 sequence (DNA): TGCAGTGCTCCCGGACTAGCGGGGCATAGCACAGATACGCAGTATTTT. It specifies CSAPGLAGHSTDTQYF.

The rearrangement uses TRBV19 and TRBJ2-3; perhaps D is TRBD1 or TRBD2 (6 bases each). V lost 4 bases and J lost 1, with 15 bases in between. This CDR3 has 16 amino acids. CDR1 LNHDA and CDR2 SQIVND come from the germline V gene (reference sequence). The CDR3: CASSTRRGARTDTQYF. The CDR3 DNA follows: TGTGCCAGTAGTACCCGAAGGGGGGCCCGCACAGATACGCAGTATTTT.

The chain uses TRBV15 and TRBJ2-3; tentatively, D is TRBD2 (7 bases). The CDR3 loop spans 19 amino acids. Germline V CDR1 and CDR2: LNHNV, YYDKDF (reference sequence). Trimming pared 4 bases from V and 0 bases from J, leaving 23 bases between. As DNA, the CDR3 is TGTGCCACCAGCACCCTCGGGGGGCGGGACCCCCCTAGCACAGATACGCAGTATTTT. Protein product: CATSTLGGRDPPSTDTQYF.

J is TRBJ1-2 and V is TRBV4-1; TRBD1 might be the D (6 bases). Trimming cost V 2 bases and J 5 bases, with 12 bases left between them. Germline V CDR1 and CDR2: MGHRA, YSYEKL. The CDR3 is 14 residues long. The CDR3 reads CASSQPGTQYGYTF. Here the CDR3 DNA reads TGCGCCAGCAGCCAACCCGGGACACAGTATGGCTACACCTTC.

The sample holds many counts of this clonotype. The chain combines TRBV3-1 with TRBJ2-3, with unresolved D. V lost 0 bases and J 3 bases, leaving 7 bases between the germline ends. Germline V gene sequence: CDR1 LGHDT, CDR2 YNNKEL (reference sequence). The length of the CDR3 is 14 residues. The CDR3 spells CASSQDVRTDTQYF. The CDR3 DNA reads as TGTGCCAGCAGCCAAGATGTGAGGACAGATACGCAGTATTTT.

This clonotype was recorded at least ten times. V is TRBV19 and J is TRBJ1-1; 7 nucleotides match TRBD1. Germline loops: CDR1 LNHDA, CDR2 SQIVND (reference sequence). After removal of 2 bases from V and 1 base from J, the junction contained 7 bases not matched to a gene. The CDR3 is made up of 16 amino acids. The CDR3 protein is CASSISDGTANTEAFF. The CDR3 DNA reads TGTGCCAGTAGTATATCCGACGGGACAGCGAACACTGAAGCTTTCTTT.

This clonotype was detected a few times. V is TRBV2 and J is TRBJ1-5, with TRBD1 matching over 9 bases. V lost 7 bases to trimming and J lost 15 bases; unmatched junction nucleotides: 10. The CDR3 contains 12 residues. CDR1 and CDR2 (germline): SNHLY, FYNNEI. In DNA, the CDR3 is TGTGCCAGCAACAAAGACAGGGGGTTCTCGCATTTT. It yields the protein CASNKDRGFSHF.

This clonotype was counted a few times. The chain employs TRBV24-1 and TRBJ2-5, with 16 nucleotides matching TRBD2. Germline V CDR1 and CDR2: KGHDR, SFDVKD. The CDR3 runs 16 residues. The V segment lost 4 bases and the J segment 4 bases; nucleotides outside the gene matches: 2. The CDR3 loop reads CATSEGLAGGPETQYF. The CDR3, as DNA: TGTGCCACCAGTGAGGGACTAGCGGGAGGGCCAGAGACCCAGTACTTC.

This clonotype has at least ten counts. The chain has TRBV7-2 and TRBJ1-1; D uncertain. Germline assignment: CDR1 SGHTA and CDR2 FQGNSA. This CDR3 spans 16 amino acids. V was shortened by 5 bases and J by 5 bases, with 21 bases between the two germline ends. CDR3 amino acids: CASSPLDGLGRTEAFF. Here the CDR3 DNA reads TGTGCCAGCAGCCCACTGGATGGCCTTGGGAGGACTGAAGCTTTCTTT.

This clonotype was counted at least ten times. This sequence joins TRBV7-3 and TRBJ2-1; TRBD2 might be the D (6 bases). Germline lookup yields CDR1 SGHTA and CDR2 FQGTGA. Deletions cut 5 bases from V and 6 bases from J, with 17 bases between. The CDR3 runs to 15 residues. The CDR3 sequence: CASSPGGAQSNEQFF. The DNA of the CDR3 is TGTGCCAGCAGCCCCGGGGGTGCCCAAAGCAATGAGCAGTTCTTC. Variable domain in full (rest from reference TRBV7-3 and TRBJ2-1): GAGVSQTPSNKVTEKGKYVELRCDPISGHTALYWYRQSLGQGPEFLIYFQGTGAADDSGLPNDRFFAVRPEGSVSTLKIQRTERGDSAVYLCASSPGGAQSNEQFFGPGTRLTVL.

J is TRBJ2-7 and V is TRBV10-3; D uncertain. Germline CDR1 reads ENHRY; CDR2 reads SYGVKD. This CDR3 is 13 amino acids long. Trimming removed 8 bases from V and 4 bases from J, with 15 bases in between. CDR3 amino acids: CAIGTYRGYEQYF. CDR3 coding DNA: TGTGCCATCGGTACGTACCGTGGGTACGAGCAGTACTTC.

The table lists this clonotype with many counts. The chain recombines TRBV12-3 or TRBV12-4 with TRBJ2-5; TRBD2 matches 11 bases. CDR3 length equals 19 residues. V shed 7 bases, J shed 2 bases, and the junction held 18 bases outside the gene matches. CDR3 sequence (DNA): TGTGCCAGCAACCGAGGGGCTAGCGGGAGGCACTGGAGTCAAGAGACCCAGTACTTC. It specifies CASNRGASGRHWSQETQYF.

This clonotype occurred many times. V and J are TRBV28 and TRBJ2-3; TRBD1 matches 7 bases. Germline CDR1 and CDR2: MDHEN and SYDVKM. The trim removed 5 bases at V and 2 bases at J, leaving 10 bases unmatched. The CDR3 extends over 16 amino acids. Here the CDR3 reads CASSTPGQTPTDTQYF. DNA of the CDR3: TGTGCCAGCAGTACACCGGGACAGACTCCCACAGATACGCAGTATTTT.

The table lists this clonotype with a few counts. The CDR3 DNA is TGTGCCAGCTCACTCCAGACAGGGGCTGGCTACACCTTC. This gives the protein CASSLQTGAGYTF. V and J are TRBV18 and TRBJ1-2; 8 bases map to TRBD1. This CDR3 spans 13 amino acids. V dropped 4 bases and J dropped 7; count of bases not matched to a gene: 5. Germline-derived CDR1 and CDR2 are KGHSH and LQKENI.